Listed here are 20 T cell receptor beta chains from one sample, sequenced in a study of human T cells and chemical hapten exposure. TCRdb independently ran MiXCR on the RACE reads; one entry per CDR3 protein. The data hold around 330,000 distinct CDR3 sequences, with approximately 5% observed a single time. Regarding time point: pre-sensitization, week 0. Treatment meaning: therapeutic diphenylcyclopropenone sensitization with weekly scalp DPC. Sequenced here: whole blood, sampled in connection with sensitization to the hapten diphenylcyclopropenone (DPC). These receptors all come from a woman aged 18-29 years with alopecia areata. Some clones in this sample may be carry-over from other donors' samples.

The CDR3 region is CASSFPYGAVKDYGYTF. For the CDR3, the DNA is TGCGCCAGCAGCTTCCCCTACGGGGCAGTGAAGGATTATGGCTACACCTTC. The J gene is TRBJ1-2, the V gene TRBV5-1; D perhaps matches TRBD1 (5 bases). CDR1 is SGHRS, CDR2 YFSETQ, per germline. V was pared by 2 bases and J by 5 bases, with 22 bases between. The CDR3 is 17 amino acids.

This clonotype was observed many times. The V gene is TRBV12-3 or TRBV12-4, the J gene TRBJ1-5, with unresolved D. Trimming took 2 bases from V and 0 from J, leaving 11 bases between them. The CDR3 covers 16 residues. The CDR3 spells CASSLRSAYSNQPQHF. For the CDR3, the DNA is TGTGCCAGCAGTTTAAGGTCGGCTTATAGCAATCAGCCCCAGCATTTT.

This clonotype has only a few counts. CDR3 residues: CASSLRDRGNYGYTF. CDR3 DNA sequence: TGTGCCAGCAGCCTCCGGGACAGGGGGAACTATGGCTACACCTTC. The V gene is TRBV3-1, the J gene TRBJ1-2, with 11 bases matching TRBD1. Germline CDR1 and CDR2: LGHDT and YNNKEL (reference sequence). CDR3 length: 15 amino acids. The ends lost 4 bases at V and 2 bases at J; junction bases unmatched: 3.

This sequence joins TRBV27 and TRBJ2-7, with 8 positions matching TRBD1. There are 15 residues in the CDR3. Germline loops: CDR1 MNHEY, CDR2 SMNVEV (reference sequence). Trimming took 5 bases from V and 7 from J; bases not matched to a gene: 13. The DNA of the CDR3 is TGTGCCAGCAGTCTCCACCCCCAGGGGGCGAGTGAGCAGTACTTC. Amino acid sequence: CASSLHPQGASEQYF.

This clonotype was counted at least ten times. The chain employs TRBV24-1 and TRBJ2-5; D is undetermined. The V and J ends lost 3 bases and 5 bases respectively, with 9 bases between them. CDR1 is KGHDR, CDR2 SFDVKD, per germline. The CDR3 length is 13 residues. The CDR3 DNA reads TGTGCCACCAGTGATCCGTTGAGGGAGACCCAGTACTTC. It translates to CATSDPLRETQYF.

This clonotype showed up just a few times. V and J are TRBV7-2 and TRBJ1-5, with 12 bases identical to TRBD1. Germline-derived CDR1 and CDR2 are SGHTA and FQGNSA. The CDR3 runs 18 residues. V shed 5 bases, J shed 2 bases, and the junction held 10 bases outside the gene matches. CDR3 DNA: TGTGCCAGCAGCCCCCCCGGGACAGGGGGCTTGCGCAATCAGCCCCAGCATTTT. It encodes CASSPPGTGGLRNQPQHF.

This clonotype was picked up a small number of times. V is TRBV29-1 and J is TRBJ2-1, with D possibly TRBD2 on 5 matching bases. The germline gives CDR1 SQVTM, CDR2 ANQGSEA. Trimming stripped 3 bases from V and 5 bases from J, with 8 bases between. The CDR3 covers 12 residues. As DNA, the CDR3 is TGCAGCGTTGATGAGGGAAACAATGAGCAGTTCTTC. Its translation is CSVDEGNNEQFF.

This clonotype was observed many times. The V call is TRBV6-2 or TRBV6-3, the J call TRBJ2-2, with 14 bases lining up with TRBD2. With V trimmed by 2 bases and J by 4 bases, 9 bases remained unmatched. Per germline, CDR1 MNHEY and CDR2 SVGEGT. CDR3 length: 19 amino acids. The CDR3 nucleotides read TGTGCCAGCAGTTACCTTCCCGGACTAGCGGGGGGCCGCACCGGGGAGCTGTTTTTT. This encodes CASSYLPGLAGGRTGELFF.

V is TRBV2 and J is TRBJ1-1, with D perhaps matching TRBD1 (5 bases). Per germline, CDR1 SNHLY and CDR2 FYNNEI. V was trimmed by 8 bases and J by 1 base, leaving 17 bases between them. The CDR3 totals 15 residues. CDR3 bases: TGTGCCAGCCGTGGGGACGGCTCTGGGAACACTGAAGCTTTCTTT. Protein sequence: CASRGDGSGNTEAFF.

This clonotype was detected ten times or more. V and J are TRBV3-1 and TRBJ2-2; D is unresolved. The V gene's germline CDR1 is LGHDT and CDR2 YNNKEL (reference sequence). The CDR3 extends over 15 amino acids. The V end lost 4 bases, the J end lost 0 bases, and 9 bases lay between the germline ends. For the CDR3, the DNA is TGTGCCAGCAGCCCTACGGACGCGAACACCGGGGAGCTGTTTTTT. This encodes CASSPTDANTGELFF. Based on the CDR3 plus reference TRBV3-1 and TRBJ2-2, the full variable domain is DTAVSQTPKYLVTQMGNDKSIKCEQNLGHDTMYWYKQDSKKFLKIMFSYNNKELIINETVPNRFSPKSPDKAHLNLHINSLELGDSAVYFCASSPTDANTGELFFGEGSRLTVL.

This clonotype showed up just a few times. The chain couples TRBV10-3 to TRBJ1-2; D unclear. The CDR3 loop spans 14 amino acids. CDR1 and CDR2 (germline): ENHRY, SYGVKD. The V gene lost 6 bases and the J gene lost 6 bases, with 17 bases spanning the gap. The CDR3: CAIRLDPAGDGYTF. CDR3 DNA: TGTGCCATCAGACTTGACCCCGCCGGGGATGGCTACACCTTC.

The count of this clonotype is one. A much more abundant neighbour one base away suggests this may be a read error. The rearrangement joins TRBV29-1 to TRBJ1-4; D gene unclear. Deletions cut 4 bases from V and 10 bases from J, with 16 bases between. Germline CDR1 reads SQVTM; CDR2 reads ANQGSEA. CDR3 size: 13 residues. The DNA for the CDR3 is TGCAGCGTTGTGCCAGACGGAACCGGAAAACTGTTTTTT. It encodes CSVVPDGTGKLFF.

This chain links TRBV29-1 with TRBJ2-1; no reliable D call. This CDR3 comprises 13 residues. V shed 6 bases and J shed 0 bases, with 9 bases lying between them. CDR1 and CDR2 from the germline V gene are SQVTM and ANQGSEA. CDR3 nucleotides: TGCAGCGTAGTCTTACTCTCCTACAATGAGCAGTTCTTC. Residues: CSVVLLSYNEQFF.

The rearrangement uses TRBV6-5 and TRBJ1-6, with D perhaps TRBD1 (5 bases). Germline V gene data show CDR1 as MNHEY and CDR2 as SVGAGI. With 2 bases removed from V and 7 bases from J, the gap between germline ends came to 9 bases. This CDR3 has 14 amino acids. This chain's CDR3 is CASSYDRGNSPLHF. The DNA of the CDR3 is TGTGCCAGCAGTTACGACAGAGGAAATTCACCCCTCCACTTT.

The table lists this clonotype with many counts. The rearrangement links TRBV6-6 to TRBJ1-1; D is unresolved. Germline V lookup: CDR1 MNHNY, CDR2 SVGAGI (reference sequence). The CDR3 loop spans 13 amino acids. With 1 base removed from V and 4 bases from J, the gap between germline ends came to 7 bases. The CDR3 sequence is CASSYLYGTEAFF. DNA of the CDR3: TGTGCCAGCAGTTACTTGTACGGCACTGAAGCTTTCTTT.

In its sample, this clonotype was seen many times. In DNA form, the CDR3 reads TGTGCCAGCAGTCCTCGATCCGGGACAGTAGCTGGAAACACCATATATTTT. Protein: CASSPRSGTVAGNTIYF. The chain has TRBV12-3 or TRBV12-4 and TRBJ1-3, with 7 bases fitting TRBD1. The CDR3 runs 17 residues. Trimming took 5 bases from V and 2 from J; bases not matched to a gene: 12.

The chain uses TRBV28 and TRBJ1-4, with 9 bases identical to TRBD1. V lost 8 bases to trimming and J lost 8 bases; unmatched junction nucleotides: 9. The CDR3 contains 14 residues. Germline V gene lookup returns CDR1 MDHEN and CDR2 SYDVKM. CDR3 in DNA: TGTGCCAGCGGCACAGGGGGCGCAGGGGAAAAACTGTTTTTT. It yields the protein CASGTGGAGEKLFF.

The gene calls are TRBV20-1 and TRBJ2-5, with TRBD2 identical over 9 bases. The V segment lost 5 bases and the J segment 1 base; nucleotides outside the gene matches: 2. The CDR3 sequence is 13 residues long. Germline lookup yields CDR1 DFQATT and CDR2 SNEGSKA (reference sequence). Written as DNA, the CDR3 is TGCAGTGCTTCGGGACTAGCCCAAGAGACCCAGTACTTC. This encodes CSASGLAQETQYF.

The genes are TRBV27 and TRBJ2-5; TRBD1 matches 10 bases. This CDR3 is built from 15 residues. The V segment lost 6 bases and the J segment 5 bases; nucleotides outside the gene matches: 9. Germline V gives CDR1 MNHEY, CDR2 SMNVEV (reference sequence). The CDR3 spells CASSHRQGAGETQYF. The CDR3, as DNA: TGTGCCAGCAGCCATCGACAGGGGGCTGGGGAGACCCAGTACTTC.

A few counts support this clonotype. This chain links TRBV28 with TRBJ1-5; 8 bases are a match to TRBD1. This CDR3 region has 14 residues. V shed 10 bases, J shed 6 bases, and the junction held 11 bases outside the gene matches. The germline V gene has CDR1 MDHEN and CDR2 SYDVKM. CDR3 residues: CATKTGVRGQPQHF. The CDR3 bases are TGTGCCACCAAGACAGGGGTGAGAGGTCAGCCCCAGCATTTT.